This T cell receptor beta chain derives from a study of T cell responses to AZD1222 COVID-19 vaccine. As for this clone: Its antigen remains unidentified.

The repertoire was sequenced with immunoSEQ multiplex PCR; TCRdb's copy has only in-frame clones and lacks some. The data show about 110,000 clones, 91% seen once. This CDR3 contains 14 residues. The ends lost 4 bases at V and 2 bases at J; junction bases unmatched: 5. The germline gives CDR1 SGHRS, CDR2 YFSETQ. General study points: Recipients of AZD1222 seropositive at baseline numbered only 6 or 7. Females made up more of the donors, who were largely white British, and clonal diversity may have come out too low.

The TCR was taken from an adult in good health. V gene TRBV5-1 combines with J gene TRBJ1-2; 7 nucleotides match TRBD1. The sequences come from peripheral blood, collected on day 0 of AZD1222 vaccination. CDR3 region: CASSPGDSNYGYTF. In nucleotides, the CDR3 is TGCGCCAGCAGCCCGGGGGACAGCAACTATGGCTACACCTTC.